This T cell receptor beta chain was captured in a study of T cell responses to AZD1222 COVID-19 vaccine. General study results and limits: Clonal diversity may have been underestimated in mostly white British donors. Repertoire sampling happened only post peak T cell response. CD4 TCRs covered the whole spike, strongest at regions 160-218 and 743-854.

With regard to this clone: Antigen unknown.

The table came from immunoSEQ multiplex PCR; TCRdb's copy has only in-frame clones and leaves some out. Among approximately 170,000 clones listed, 94% were seen once. The sample consisted of peripheral blood, taken 28 days after the second AZD1222 dose. This sequence originates from an adult who received the AZD1222 COVID-19 vaccine.

CDR3: CASSGQWGTPMGYTF. CDR3 sequence (DNA): TGTGCCAGCAGCGGGCAGTGGGGGACCCCTATGGGCTACACCTTC. The rearrangement uses TRBV7-2 and TRBJ1-2; TRBD1 is a possible D gene (5 bases). Germline CDR1 is SGHTA and CDR2 is FQGNSA. Trimming stripped 5 bases from V and 8 bases from J, with 21 bases between. The CDR3 runs to 15 residues.